A few counts support the clone carrying this T cell receptor (beta chain). Its antigen remains unknown. These data are taken from a study of CD8 T cells in ankylosing spondylitis. Overall study findings and caveats: A subset of motif variants has previously been described in the synovial fluid and blood of reactive arthritis. Several highly homologous variants made up a TCR beta motif, and this motif appeared characteristic of ankylosing spondylitis blood. Disease-linked clones were CD8+ and relatively rare in peripheral blood. Disease-linked clones were reportedly significantly enriched in matched ankylosing spondylitis synovial fluid.

TCRdb independently ran MiXCR on the 5' RACE reads; one entry per CDR3 protein. The table lists around 120,000 distinct CDR3 sequences, roughly 9% of them singletons. The CDR3 has 15 amino acids. Per germline, CDR1 DFQATT and CDR2 SNEGSKA (reference sequence). Trimming removed 2 bases from V and 6 bases from J; junction bases left unmatched: 9. The rearrangement links TRBV20-1 to TRBJ2-1, with 8 nucleotides matching TRBD2. The sequencing sample was made of blood, either unsorted or a sorted T cell fraction (not recorded which). The sequence derives from a male donor with ankylosing spondylitis or in good health (not recorded which). The CDR3 sequence: CSARKAGARTNEQFF. As DNA, the CDR3 is TGCAGTGCTAGAAAAGCGGGAGCCCGTACCAATGAGCAGTTCTTC.